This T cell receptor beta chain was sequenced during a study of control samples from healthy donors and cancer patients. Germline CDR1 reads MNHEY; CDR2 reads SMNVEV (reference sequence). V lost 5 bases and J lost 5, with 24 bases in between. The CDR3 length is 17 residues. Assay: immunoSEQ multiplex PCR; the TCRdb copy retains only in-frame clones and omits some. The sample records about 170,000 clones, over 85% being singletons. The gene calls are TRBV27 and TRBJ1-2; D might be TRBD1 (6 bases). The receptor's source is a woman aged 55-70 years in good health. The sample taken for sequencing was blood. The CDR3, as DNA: TGTGCCAGCAGTAGTAAGTCAGCAGGGGTCGACTCGTATGGCTACACCTTC. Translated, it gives CASSSKSAGVDSYGYTF.